Listed here are 3 T cell receptor beta chains from one sample, sequenced in a study of blood T cell repertoires in COVID-19. The protocol was immunoSEQ multiplex PCR, while the TCRdb copy is restricted to in-frame clones and leaves out a portion. The profile covers some 190,000 clones, with more than 60% appearing a single time and under 15% taken by the ten largest. Sequenced sample: peripheral blood. These receptors were taken from a woman between 45 and 65 years old with acute or convalescent COVID-19.

The chain uses TRBV19 and TRBJ2-3, with D maybe TRBD2 (6 bases). Germline V gene lookup returns CDR1 LNHDA and CDR2 SQIVND (reference sequence). The CDR3 loop spans 15 amino acids. The V gene lost 2 bases and the J gene lost 5 bases, with 14 bases spanning the gap. The CDR3 loop reads CASSIFWQGGDTQYF. The CDR3 nucleotides are TGTGCCAGTAGTATATTTTGGCAGGGAGGAGATACGCAGTATTTT. Full variable domain (rest looked up from reference TRBV19 and TRBJ2-3): DGGITQSPKYLFRKEGQNVTLSCEQNLNHDAMYWYRQDPGQGLRLIYYSQIVNDFQKGDIAEGYSVSREKKESFPLTVTSAQKNPTAFYLCASSIFWQGGDTQYFGPGTRLTVL.

In its sample, this clone was seen once. The chain links TRBV3-1 (or the pseudogene TRBV3-2) to TRBJ1-5; 8 bases are shared with TRBD1. The CDR3 covers 18 residues. The V gene's germline CDR1 is LGHDT and CDR2 YNNKEL (reference sequence). V dropped 4 bases and J dropped 2; count of bases not matched to a gene: 13. CDR3 protein: CASSPSPVTGGGNQPQHF. CDR3 nucleotide sequence: TGTGCCAGCAGCCCCAGTCCCGTCACAGGGGGAGGCAATCAGCCCCAGCATTTT.

This clone showed up just a few times. The chain uses TRBV28 and TRBJ2-5; 12 positions match TRBD1. This CDR3 contains 16 residues. Germline V gene lookup returns CDR1 MDHEN and CDR2 SYDVKM. The J segment lost 3 bases and the V segment lost 8 bases, leaving 10 bases of the junction unmatched. The DNA of the CDR3 is TGTGCCAGCCAAATCGCGGGGACAGGGGGCGAAGAGACCCAGTACTTC. Amino acids: CASQIAGTGGEETQYF.